These T cell receptor beta chains were read from a single sample in a study of T cell responses to AZD1222 COVID-19 vaccine. Profiled with immunoSEQ multiplex PCR; TCRdb holds only in-frame clones, not every one. Of tens of thousands of clones listed, just over 85% are singletons. The starting material was peripheral blood, obtained on day 0 of AZD1222 vaccination. The receptors originated from an adult in good health. The CDR3 runs from the conserved cysteine through the conserved F or W. A D gene is named only where the DNA matches it firmly. Expanded clones are given a class, and other clones once, few, many or no size at all.

d_call	clone_size	v_call	j_call	cdr3_nt	cdr3_aa
.	.	TRBV24-1	TRBJ2-2	TGTGCCACCAGTGATTCGGGACTCGAAAACACCGGGGAGCTGTTTTTT	CATSDSGLENTGELFF
TRBD1	few	TRBV2	TRBJ1-5	TGTGCCAGCAGTGAGGGTCAGGGGGTCGGGCCCCAGCATTTT	CASSEGQGVGPQHF
TRBD1	.	TRBV28	TRBJ1-2	TGTGCCAGCAGGACAGGGCGGGACTATGGCTACACCTTC	CASRTGRDYGYTF
TRBD2	.	TRBV5-4	TRBJ2-2	TGTGCCAGCAGCTTGGGGGGCGGGAGGTCCACCGGGGAGCTGTTTTTT	CASSLGGGRSTGELFF
.	.	TRBV9	TRBJ2-2	TGTGCCAGCAGCGGGGGTGCGGAATTAAACACCGGGGAGCTGTTTTTT	CASSGGAELNTGELFF
.	many	TRBV4-2	TRBJ2-2	TGTGCCAGCGGGGGGCTGAACACCGGGGAGCTGTTTTTT	CASGGLNTGELFF
.	.	TRBV7-8	TRBJ1-1	TGTGCCAGCAGCTTATATTCAGATGAAGCTTTCTTT	CASSLYSDEAFF
.	.	TRBV2	TRBJ2-3	TGTGCCAGCAGTCGACCATTGCGGGAAGAGGAAGATACGCAGTATTTT	CASSRPLREEEDTQYF
TRBD1	.	TRBV7-8	TRBJ1-1	TGTGCCAGCAGCTCACAGGGGCCCGGATCTGAAGCTTTCTTT	CASSSQGPGSEAFF
.	.	TRBV11-3	TRBJ1-1	TGTGCCAGCAGCTTAGGTGCAGGGAACACTGAAGCTTTCTTT	CASSLGAGNTEAFF
TRBD2	.	TRBV20-1	TRBJ2-1	TGCAGTGCTAGTCGGGTTCTAGCGGGAGGGCGGGCCTACAATGAGCAGTTCTTC	CSASRVLAGGRAYNEQFF
TRBD2	.	TRBV9	TRBJ2-3	TGTGCCAGCAGCCCCCAGTCGCGAGCGGGGGTCTTAGATACGCAGTATTTT	CASSPQSRAGVLDTQYF
.	.	TRBV2	TRBJ1-5	TGTGCCAGCGCTGGTTCAGGAGGCAATCAGCCCCAGCATTTT	CASAGSGGNQPQHF
.	.	TRBV4-1	TRBJ1-5	TGCGCCAGCAGCCAAGTCTGGGGAGGGGGGGCAAATCAGCCCCAGCATTTT	CASSQVWGGGANQPQHF
.	once	TRBV9	TRBJ2-2	TGTGCCAGCAGCGTAGCTATGGACCCAGACCGGGGCACCGGGGAGCTGTTTTTT	CASSVAMDPDRGTGELFF
.	.	TRBV4-3	TRBJ2-6	TGCGCCAGCAGCCGGGAATCCCCTGTTTACTCTGGGGCCAACGTCCTGACTTTC	CASSRESPVYSGANVLTF
.	.	TRBV6-1	TRBJ1-5	TGTGCCAGCAGTGAAGGATTAGGGGAGCCCCAGCATTTT	CASSEGLGEPQHF
.	.	TRBV10-3	TRBJ2-5	TGTGCCATCAGTGAGTCAGGGGGAGAGACCCAGTACTTC	CAISESGGETQYF
.	.	TRBV5-1	TRBJ2-2	TGCGCCAGCAGGGAAGGGATGGGAACCGGGGAGCTGTTTTTT	CASREGMGTGELFF
.	.	TRBV7-8	TRBJ1-6	TGTGCCAGCAGCCAGGACTCCTATAATTCACCCCTCCACTTT	CASSQDSYNSPLHF
.	.	TRBV11-2	TRBJ2-5	TGTGCCAGCAGCTTAGTCGGAGCGGGTAAAGAGACCCAGTACTTC	CASSLVGAGKETQYF
.	.	TRBV28	TRBJ1-6	TGTGCCAGCGTCCCCCTTGGTCCCGATTCACCCCTCCACTTT	CASVPLGPDSPLHF
TRBD1	.	TRBV18	TRBJ2-5	TGTGCCAGCTCCCGCGGACAGGAAGAGACCCAGTACTTC	CASSRGQEETQYF
TRBD2	.	TRBV5-8	TRBJ2-7	TGTGCCAGCAGCTTCAGCGGGACTAGCACCTACGAGCAGTACTTC	CASSFSGTSTYEQYF
.	once	TRBV7-8	TRBJ1-2	TGTGCCAGCAGCTTGGCCAATGCGATCGGCGGAGGCTACACCTTC	CASSLANAIGGGYTF
.	.	TRBV4-2	TRBJ1-5	TGTGCCAGCAGCCAAGAACGCAACAGGCCCAATCAGCCCCAGCATTTT	CASSQERNRPNQPQHF
TRBD1	.	TRBV7-8	TRBJ2-7	TGTGCCAGCAGCTCTGACAGGGGCCCCCACGAGCAGTACTTC	CASSSDRGPHEQYF
TRBD1	.	TRBV30	TRBJ1-4	TGTGCCTGGAGATTTGGGCCGGGACAGTCGAATGAAAAACTGTTTTTT	CAWRFGPGQSNEKLFF
.	.	TRBV3-1/TRBV3-2	TRBJ2-3	TGTGCCAGCAGCCAATTCCTTCTCACAGATACGCAGTATTTT	CASSQFLLTDTQYF
TRBD1	.	TRBV5-1	TRBJ2-5	TGCGCCAGCAGCTTCTCGCCGGGACAGATAGAGACCCAGTACTTC	CASSFSPGQIETQYF
.	.	TRBV10-3	TRBJ1-2	TGTGCCATCAGTGAAGTCCGGGACATCTATGGCTACACCTTC	CAISEVRDIYGYTF
TRBD2	.	TRBV11-3	TRBJ2-1	TGTGCCAGCAGCTTAGTGTCGGGACTAGCGGATGCTGAGCAGTTCTTC	CASSLVSGLADAEQFF
.	.	TRBV5-4	TRBJ1-4	TGTGCCAGCAGCTTGGGAGGGCCGGGGGAGGAAAAACTGTTTTTT	CASSLGGPGEEKLFF
.	.	TRBV11-3	TRBJ2-2	TGTGCCAGCAGCTTATCCCGGGCAACCGGGGAGCTGTTTTTT	CASSLSRATGELFF
.	.	TRBV19	TRBJ2-1	TGTGCCAGTAGTATAGATCCGGGACACAATGAGCAGTTCTTC	CASSIDPGHNEQFF
.	.	TRBV29-1	TRBJ2-5	TGCAGCGTCCTCCTCGGGGGCGAAGAGACCCAGTACTTC	CSVLLGGEETQYF
.	.	TRBV7-3	TRBJ1-2	TGTGCCAGCAGCTTAAATGGGCCGGGGGCAAACCCTTATGGCTACACCTTC	CASSLNGPGANPYGYTF
.	.	TRBV6-2/TRBV6-3	TRBJ1-4	TGTGCCAGCAGTAAAAGACAGGAAGGTACCGAAAAACTGTTTTTT	CASSKRQEGTEKLFF
.	.	TRBV5-1	TRBJ2-2	TGCGCCAGCAGCCGTGGGACTTCAGGGGAGCTGTTTTTT	CASSRGTSGELFF
.	.	TRBV30	TRBJ1-5	TGTGCCTGGAATTCCGCGCGGGGGGGACAGCCCCAGCATTTT	CAWNSARGGQPQHF
.	.	TRBV4-2	TRBJ2-7	TGTGCCAGCAGCCAAGAATCGTCAGGGTGGTACGAGCAGTACTTC	CASSQESSGWYEQYF
.	once	TRBV28	TRBJ1-1	TGTGCCAGCAGTTTAGGTTTCAGGAGGAACACTGAAGCTTTCTTT	CASSLGFRRNTEAFF
.	.	TRBV5-4	TRBJ1-6	TGTGCCAGCAGCTTGGAGTCCCAGAGGAATTCACCCCTCCACTTT	CASSLESQRNSPLHF
TRBD1	.	TRBV6-5	TRBJ1-3	TGTGCCAGCAGTTCGCCGGGACAGGGGAGAGGAAACACCATATATTTT	CASSSPGQGRGNTIYF
.	.	TRBV9	TRBJ1-2	TGTGCCAGCAGCGCCGACAATAGCCCCTATGGCTACACCTTC	CASSADNSPYGYTF
TRBD1	once	TRBV7-2	TRBJ1-4	TGTGCCAGCAGCCTCAATGGACAGGTGGGGAATGAAAAACTGTTTTTT	CASSLNGQVGNEKLFF
.	.	TRBV15	TRBJ1-5	TGTGCCACCAGCGGAACATACAGGGCTGGCAATCAGCCCCAGCATTTT	CATSGTYRAGNQPQHF
.	.	TRBV10-1	TRBJ1-4	TGCGCCAGCAGCACAGGGAGGAATGAAAAACTGTTTTTT	CASSTGRNEKLFF
.	.	TRBV5-5	TRBJ1-5	TGTGCCAGCAGCTTCCTGGCCGGGGGCAATCAGCCCCAGCATTTT	CASSFLAGGNQPQHF
.	.	TRBV12-3/TRBV12-4	TRBJ1-5	TGTGCCAGCAGTTTTTCGAGGGGGGCCCAGCATTTT	CASSFSRGAQHF
TRBD2	.	TRBV19	TRBJ2-1	TGTGCCAGTAGTACGGGACTAGCGTCCAATGAGCAGTTCTTC	CASSTGLASNEQFF
.	.	TRBV11-2	TRBJ1-1	TGTGCCAGCAGCTTAGGGGGGCTCGCTGAAGCTTTCTTT	CASSLGGLAEAFF
TRBD1	.	TRBV27	TRBJ2-2	TGTGCCAGCAGTTTAGGGGGACAGGGAGTCACCGGGGAGCTGTTTTTT	CASSLGGQGVTGELFF
.	.	TRBV5-4	TRBJ1-6	TGTGCCAGCAGCTTGTTCCCGAAAGAGGATTCACCCCTCCACTTT	CASSLFPKEDSPLHF
.	.	TRBV7-2	TRBJ1-5	TGTGCCAGCAGCTCCACACATCTTAGGGGGAACAATCAGCCCCAGCATTTT	CASSSTHLRGNNQPQHF